The 3 T cell receptor beta chains reported below all come from one sample, sequenced in a study of chemoradiotherapy in HPV16-positive cancers. Profiled with immunoSEQ multiplex PCR; TCRdb holds only in-frame clones, not every one. The sample lists around 7,000 clones; around 82% were seen once. Sequenced here: tumor tissue, sampled from a patient who underwent chemoradiotherapy. The receptors were gathered from a human donor with HPV-associated anogenital cancer.

J is TRBJ2-4 and V is TRBV19; 10 nucleotides line up with TRBD1. Germline V gene sequence: CDR1 LNHDA, CDR2 SQIVND (reference sequence). Trimming at V came to 5 bases and at J to 2 bases, leaving 6 bases not matched to a gene. The CDR3 is 16 amino acids. This CDR3 is CASSPRQGATKNIQYF. The CDR3 DNA reads as TGTGCCAGTAGTCCCCGACAGGGGGCAACCAAAAACATTCAGTACTTC.

The genes are TRBV2 and TRBJ1-2; 10 nucleotides agree with TRBD1. This CDR3 spans 17 amino acids. The junction had 14 bases not matched to a gene; V was cut back by 2 bases and J by 8 bases. Per the germline V gene, CDR1 is SNHLY and CDR2 is FYNNEI. The CDR3 protein is CASSEKPGQGPRKGYTF. The DNA for the CDR3 is TGTGCCAGCAGTGAAAAACCGGGACAGGGGCCACGTAAAGGCTACACCTTC.

This chain links TRBV6-1 with TRBJ2-5, with TRBD1 identical over 10 bases. This CDR3 is 15 amino acids long. V gave up 4 bases and J gave up 5 bases; unmatched junction bases: 7. Germline V lookup: CDR1 MNHNS, CDR2 SASEGT. The CDR3: CASSGQGASRETQYF. Here the CDR3 DNA reads TGTGCCAGCAGTGGACAGGGGGCAAGCCGGGAGACCCAGTACTTC.